A single sample gave rise to the 5 T cell receptor beta chains below, sequenced in a study of patients and donors after allogeneic stem cell transplantation. Each CDR3 protein is one row after TCRdb ran MiXCR on the RT-PCR reads. The sample lists approximately 140,000 distinct CDR3 sequences, 37% occurring once. The sample consisted of blood, either unsorted or a sorted T cell fraction (not recorded which). The receptors were gathered from a human donor who was either an allogeneic HSCT recipient or a stem cell or donor lymphocyte infusion donor (not recorded which). It is not recorded whose cells these are; they may come from a transplant donor.

The chain uses TRBV12-3 or TRBV12-4 and TRBJ2-7; maybe TRBD1 (5 bases). The CDR3 spans 16 residues. V was pared by 2 bases and J by 0 bases, with 14 bases between. DNA of the CDR3: TGTGCCAGCAGTTTAATTTTGGGGCAAAGCTCCTACGAGCAGTACTTC. Translated: CASSLILGQSSYEQYF.

V gene TRBV7-2 combines with J gene TRBJ1-6; 9 positions match TRBD1. J lost 9 bases, V lost 4 bases, and 10 bases had no gene match. The germline CDR1 and CDR2 sequences are SGHTA and FQGNSA. The CDR3 runs 16 residues. In DNA, the CDR3 is TGTGCCAGCAGCTATTCCTGGGGGACAGGGCTTTCACCCCTCCACTTT. It specifies CASSYSWGTGLSPLHF.

This sequence joins TRBV2 and TRBJ1-2; D gene uncertain. The germline V gene encodes CDR1 SNHLY and CDR2 FYNNEI. V was cut by 2 bases and J by 3 bases, with 10 bases left in between. The CDR3 sequence is 14 residues long. CDR3 nucleotides: TGTGCCAGCAGTGAAAGATATGGGCACTATGGCTACACCTTC. This gives the protein CASSERYGHYGYTF.

The chain has TRBV12-3 or TRBV12-4 and TRBJ2-3; 10 bases agree with TRBD2. The CDR3 has 15 residues. Germline trimming cut 7 bases from V and 4 bases from J; bases unmatched to any gene: 8. CDR3 sequence: CASTLGLAFSDTQYF. The CDR3 bases are TGTGCCAGCACCTTGGGACTAGCGTTCTCAGATACGCAGTATTTT.

This chain joins TRBV4-3 and TRBJ2-1; a weak D match, TRBD2 (6 bases). There are 14 residues in the CDR3. CDR1 LGHNA and CDR2 YSLEER come from the germline V gene. Trimming removed 0 bases from V and 7 bases from J, with 10 bases in between. Here the CDR3 DNA reads TGCGCCAGCAGCCAAGATCATGGGAGGAATGAGCAGTTCTTC. This gives the protein CASSQDHGRNEQFF.